This is a list of T cell receptor beta chains from one sample in a study of technical replicates of blood from a handful of donors. Produced via immunoSEQ multiplex PCR; TCRdb's table is partial and in-frame only. The data hold about 97,000 clones, with 96% observed a single time. The sequenced sample was T cells isolated from PBMCs. The receptors were gathered from a human donor in good health. CDR3s include the opening cysteine and the closing phenylalanine or tryptophan. A D gene is named only where the DNA matches it firmly. The size field is filled for only some rows; it gives once, few, many or a size class.

d_gene,j_gene,abundance,v_gene,len,CDR3aa,CDR3nt
.,TRBJ2-6,.,TRBV30,14,CAWSAQSGANVLTF,TGTGCCTGGAGTGCCCAGTCTGGGGCCAACGTCCTGACTTTC
TRBD1,TRBJ1-5,.,TRBV9,14,CASSGTGFNQPQHF,TGTGCCAGCAGTGGGACAGGGTTCAATCAGCCCCAGCATTTT
TRBD2,TRBJ2-1,.,TRBV9,13,CASSTTSDDEQFF,TGTGCCAGCAGCACGACTAGCGACGATGAGCAGTTCTTC
TRBD1,TRBJ1-2,.,TRBV15,13,CATSRGQLYGYTF,TGTGCCACCAGCAGGGGACAGCTCTATGGCTACACCTTC
.,TRBJ1-2,.,TRBV18,11,CASSDSAGYTF,TGTGCCAGCTCAGATTCAGCGGGCTACACCTTC
TRBD1,TRBJ1-2,.,TRBV10-3,14,CAIREPGQEYGYTF,TGTGCCATCAGGGAGCCGGGACAGGAGTATGGCTACACCTTC
TRBD1,TRBJ1-2,.,TRBV6-6,15,CASSHEGDSNYGYTF,TGTGCCAGCAGTCACGAAGGGGACAGTAACTATGGCTACACCTTC
.,TRBJ2-2,.,TRBV25-1,13,CASSSRSTGELFF,TGTGCCAGCAGTAGTCGGAGCACCGGGGAGCTGTTTTTT
TRBD2,TRBJ2-7,.,TRBV14,15,CASSLGLADPFEQYF,TGTGCCAGCAGCCTGGGACTAGCGGACCCATTCGAGCAGTACTTC
.,TRBJ1-2,once,TRBV21-1,15,CASSTGTGLNYGYTF,TGTGCCAGCAGCACAGGAACAGGGTTAAACTATGGCTACACCTTC
TRBD2,TRBJ2-5,once,TRBV28,15,CASRLGREGRETQYF,TGTGCCAGCAGGCTTGGGAGGGAGGGACGAGAGACCCAGTACTTC
.,TRBJ2-5,once,TRBV5-5,12,CASSLDRETQYF,TGTGCCAGCAGCTTGGACAGGGAGACCCAGTACTTC
TRBD1,TRBJ1-1,.,TRBV2,17,CASRSGLKTGSDREAFF,TGTGCCAGCAGGTCCGGTTTGAAGACAGGGTCCGACCGTGAAGCTTTCTTT
.,TRBJ1-5,once,TRBV27,16,CASSLYAGIDGQPQHF,TGTGCCAGCAGTTTATATGCAGGGATTGATGGCCAGCCCCAGCATTTT
.,TRBJ2-7,.,TRBV27,16,CASSLSSGVSPYEQYF,TGTGCCAGCAGTTTATCATCGGGGGTGAGCCCCTACGAGCAGTACTTC
.,TRBJ1-2,.,TRBV4-1,16,CASTTPAGGDKHGYTF,TGCGCCAGCACCACTCCCGCGGGGGGTGACAAACATGGCTACACCTTC
TRBD2,TRBJ2-1,.,TRBV7-3,15,CASSPTSGGYNEQFF,TGTGCCAGCAGCCCCACTAGCGGGGGTTACAATGAGCAGTTCTTC
TRBD1,TRBJ1-5,.,TRBV7-8,15,CASSPDRLGNQPQHF,TGTGCCAGCAGCCCGGACAGGTTGGGCAATCAGCCCCAGCATTTT
TRBD2,TRBJ2-7,.,TRBV28,13,CASSLGTSGNPSF,TGTGCCAGCAGTTTAGGGACTAGCGGGAACCCCTCGTTC
.,TRBJ2-1,.,TRBV28,14,CASQGGSYYNEQFF,TGTGCCTCCCAGGGGGGTAGCTACTACAATGAGCAGTTCTTC
.,TRBJ1-2,.,TRBV6-6,14,CASSYSTVNYGYTF,TGTGCCAGCAGTTACTCGACAGTTAACTATGGCTACACCTTC
.,TRBJ2-1,.,TRBV6-1,12,CASRLGNNEQFF,TGTGCCAGCAGGCTCGGGAACAATGAGCAGTTCTTC
TRBD1,TRBJ1-1,.,TRBV5-8,12,CASSQDRAGAFF,TGTGCCAGCAGCCAAGACAGGGCAGGAGCTTTCTTT
TRBD1,TRBJ1-1,.,TRBV18,15,CASSPPTGGNTEAFF,TGTGCCAGCTCACCACCCACAGGGGGGAACACTGAAGCTTTCTTT
.,TRBJ2-3,.,TRBV14,15,CASSPGTGVRVTQYF,TGTGCCAGCAGCCCCGGAACCGGGGTGCGGGTGACGCAGTATTTT